Listed here is a single T cell receptor (beta chain). Symptom resolution, clearance, or two negative PCRs marked the recovered donors of Cohort 3. These data belong to a study of blood T cell repertoires in COVID-19. Study-level background: COVID-19 samples from acute and convalescent phases originated in the United States, Italy and Spain. Sample material is recorded as cDNA or gDNA derived from T cells, B-cell-depleted T cells, or PBMCs.

Germline V gene lookup returns CDR1 SGDLS and CDR2 YYNGEE. The CDR3 loop spans 15 amino acids. After removal of 3 bases from V and 3 bases from J, the junction contained 7 bases not matched to a gene. Source study methods: Reference gene primer amplification gave nucleated cell count estimates. The data were produced by immunoSEQ multiplex PCR, yet TCRdb's version contains in-frame clones alone and is incomplete. The D gene and trimming were derived from the DNA, and the V and J assignments and clone size from that table. The table has roughly 300,000 clones, roughly 87% seen once. The rearrangement joins TRBV9 to TRBJ2-7; 9 bases are a match to TRBD1. This sequence originates from a woman under 40 who had recovered from COVID-19. The source material was PBMCs or T cells enriched from blood (not recorded which). This CDR3 reads CASSAGQGYFYEQYF. The CDR3 DNA reads TGTGCCAGCAGCGCGGGACAGGGATATTTCTACGAGCAGTACTTC.